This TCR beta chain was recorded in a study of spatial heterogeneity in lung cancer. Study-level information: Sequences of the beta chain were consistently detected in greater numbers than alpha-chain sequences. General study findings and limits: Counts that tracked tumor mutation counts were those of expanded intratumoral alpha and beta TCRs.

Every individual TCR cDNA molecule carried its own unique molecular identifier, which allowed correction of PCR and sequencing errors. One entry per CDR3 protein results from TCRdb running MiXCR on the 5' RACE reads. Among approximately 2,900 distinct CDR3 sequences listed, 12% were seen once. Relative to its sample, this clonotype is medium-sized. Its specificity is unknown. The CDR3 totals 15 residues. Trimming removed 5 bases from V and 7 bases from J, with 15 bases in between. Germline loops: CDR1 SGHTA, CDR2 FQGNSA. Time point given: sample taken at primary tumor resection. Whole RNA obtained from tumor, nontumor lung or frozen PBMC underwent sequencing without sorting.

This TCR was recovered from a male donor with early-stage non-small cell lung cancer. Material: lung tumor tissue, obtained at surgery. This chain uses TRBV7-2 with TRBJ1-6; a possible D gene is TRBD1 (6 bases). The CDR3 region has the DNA TGTGCCAGCAGCCGATTACAGGGTGGCAATTCACCCCTCCACTTT. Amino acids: CASSRLQGGNSPLHF.